This T cell receptor beta chain emerged from a study of CD8+CD57+ T cells in acquired aplastic anemia. Study-level results: Statistical testing detected no significant gap in CD8+ Simpson's diversity between patients and controls. There were twenty-nine CD8+ CDR3 sequences that occurred in both patients and controls.

All sequencing subjects had displayed CD8+CD57+ cell expansion on flow cytometry. This clonotype was recorded many times. Antigen unknown. The template used for profiling TCR beta VDJ and CDR3 was genomic DNA. TCRdb used MiXCR to reprocess the reads, holding one entry per CDR3 protein. The table lists about 150,000 distinct CDR3 sequences, about 48% of them singletons. This clonotype was sampled from a human donor with aplastic anemia. Sequences were obtained from sorted CD4+, CD8+, or CD8+CD57+ T cells (not recorded which) from PBMCs.

The CDR3 is CASSQVQGKIGADGYTF. The DNA of the CDR3 is TGCGCCAGCAGCCAGGTACAGGGGAAAATCGGCGCGGATGGCTACACCTTC. The chain links TRBV4-1 to TRBJ1-2; TRBD1 aligns across 7 bases. The V segment lost 3 bases and the J segment 6 bases; nucleotides outside the gene matches: 16. CDR3 size: 17 residues. Germline CDR1 MGHRA, CDR2 YSYEKL.